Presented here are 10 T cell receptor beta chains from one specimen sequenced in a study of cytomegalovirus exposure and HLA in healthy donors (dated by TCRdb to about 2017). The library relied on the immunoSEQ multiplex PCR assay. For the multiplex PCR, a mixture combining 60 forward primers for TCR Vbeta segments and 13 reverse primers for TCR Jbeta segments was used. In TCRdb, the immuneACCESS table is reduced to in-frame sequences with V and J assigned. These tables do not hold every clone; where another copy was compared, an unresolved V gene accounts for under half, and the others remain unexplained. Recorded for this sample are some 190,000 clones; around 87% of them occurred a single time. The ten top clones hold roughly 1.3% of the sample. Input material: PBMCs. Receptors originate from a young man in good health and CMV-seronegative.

In nucleotides, the CDR3 is TGTGCCAGCAGACAAGGACAGGGCCCCCAAGAGACCCAGTACTTC. It translates to CASRQGQGPQETQYF. The chain joins TRBV27 to TRBJ2-5; 8 nucleotides align to TRBD1. This CDR3 region has 15 residues. Germline CDR1 and CDR2: MNHEY and SMNVEV (reference sequence). With V trimmed by 6 bases and J by 1 base, 7 bases remained unmatched.

CDR3 DNA sequence: TGCGCCAGCAGCCAAGGTGGGACATTGGGTGAGCAGTTCTTC. Translation: CASSQGGTLGEQFF. This chain uses TRBV4-3 with TRBJ2-1; the D gene is possibly TRBD1 (6 bases). The germline V gene has CDR1 LGHNA and CDR2 YSLEER. Trimming took off 1 base at V and 9 bases at J, with 13 bases between the two ends. The CDR3 covers 14 residues.

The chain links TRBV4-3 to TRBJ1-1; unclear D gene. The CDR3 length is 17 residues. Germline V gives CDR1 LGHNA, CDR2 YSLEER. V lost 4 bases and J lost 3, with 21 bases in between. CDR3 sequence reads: CASSLKDRAGSDTEAFF. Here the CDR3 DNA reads TGCGCCAGCAGCCTGAAAGATCGGGCGGGATCGGACACTGAAGCTTTCTTT.

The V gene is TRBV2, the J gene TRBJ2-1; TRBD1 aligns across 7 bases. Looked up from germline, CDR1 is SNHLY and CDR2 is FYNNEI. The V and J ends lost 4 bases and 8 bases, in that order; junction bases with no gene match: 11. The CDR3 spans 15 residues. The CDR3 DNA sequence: TGTGCCAGCAGTGTTGGAGAGACAGGGACGGATGAGCAGTTCTTC. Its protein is CASSVGETGTDEQFF. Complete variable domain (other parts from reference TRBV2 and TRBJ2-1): EPEVTQTPSHQVTQMGQEVILRCVPISNHLYFYWYRQILGQKVEFLVSFYNNEISEKSEIFDDQFSVERPDGSNFTLKIRSTKLEDSAMYFCASSVGETGTDEQFFGPGTRLTVL.

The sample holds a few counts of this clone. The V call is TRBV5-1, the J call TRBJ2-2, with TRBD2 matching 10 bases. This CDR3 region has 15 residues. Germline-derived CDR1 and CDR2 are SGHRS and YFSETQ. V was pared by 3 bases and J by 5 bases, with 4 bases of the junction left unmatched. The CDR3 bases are TGCGCCAGCAGCTCCGGGACTAGCGCAACCGGGGAGCTGTTTTTT. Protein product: CASSSGTSATGELFF.

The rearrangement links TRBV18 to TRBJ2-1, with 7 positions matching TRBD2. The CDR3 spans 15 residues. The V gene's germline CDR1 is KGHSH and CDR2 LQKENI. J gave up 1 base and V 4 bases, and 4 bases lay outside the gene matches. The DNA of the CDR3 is TGTGCCAGCTCACTCCTAGCGGAGTCCTACAATGAGCAGTTCTTC. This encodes CASSLLAESYNEQFF.

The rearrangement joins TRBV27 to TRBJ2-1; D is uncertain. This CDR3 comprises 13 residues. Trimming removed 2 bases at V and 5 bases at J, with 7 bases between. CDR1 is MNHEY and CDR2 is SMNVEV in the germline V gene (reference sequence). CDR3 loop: CASSLVSDNEQFF. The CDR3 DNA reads TGTGCCAGCAGTTTAGTATCGGACAATGAGCAGTTCTTC.

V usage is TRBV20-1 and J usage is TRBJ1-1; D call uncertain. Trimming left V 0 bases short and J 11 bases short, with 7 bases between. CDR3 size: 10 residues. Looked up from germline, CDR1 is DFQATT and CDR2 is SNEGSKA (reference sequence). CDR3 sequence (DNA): TGCAGTGCTAGAGATATCCCGGCTTTCTTT. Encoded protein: CSARDIPAFF.

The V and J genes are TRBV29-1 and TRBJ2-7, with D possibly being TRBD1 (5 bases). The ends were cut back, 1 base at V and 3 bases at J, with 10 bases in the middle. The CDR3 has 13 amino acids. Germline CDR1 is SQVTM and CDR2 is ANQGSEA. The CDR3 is CSVEVQANYEQYF. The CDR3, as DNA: TGCAGCGTTGAAGTACAGGCGAACTACGAGCAGTACTTC.

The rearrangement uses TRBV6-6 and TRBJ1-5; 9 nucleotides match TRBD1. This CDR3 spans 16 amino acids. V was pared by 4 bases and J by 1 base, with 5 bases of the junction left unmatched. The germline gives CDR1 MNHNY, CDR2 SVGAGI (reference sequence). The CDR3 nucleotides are TGTGCCAGCAGTTCGGGACAGGGAAGAAGCAATCAGCCCCAGCATTTT. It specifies CASSSGQGRSNQPQHF.